The 2 T cell receptor beta chains below were found in one sample sequenced in a study of shared clonotypes between healthy human individuals. Assay used: immunoSEQ multiplex PCR; TCRdb lists only in-frame clones, some missing. The top ten clones hold more than 0.95% of a sample with 2 million or so clones, approximately 94% of them seen once. It was CD45RO-negative cells, positively selected for CCR7, that made up naive CD8 cells, with terminally differentiated effector memory CD45RA+ cells excluded. The sequenced material came from naive CD8+ T cells sorted from blood. These receptor sequences come from a man younger than 35 in good health.

V gene TRBV30 combines with J gene TRBJ2-7, with D maybe TRBD2 (6 bases). The CDR3 is 14 amino acids. CDR1 GTSNPN and CDR2 SVGIG come from the germline V gene (reference sequence). V lost 2 bases and J 7 bases, leaving 18 bases between the germline ends. This CDR3 is CAWSWFAGSGEQYF. CDR3 coding DNA: TGTGCCTGGAGTTGGTTTGCGGGATCTGGGGAGCAGTACTTC.

The chain combines TRBV5-5 with TRBJ2-5; D perhaps matches TRBD1 (6 bases). V was cut by 4 bases and J by 1 base, with 11 bases left in between. CDR1 SGHKS and CDR2 YYEKEE come from the germline V gene (reference sequence). The CDR3 covers 14 residues. CDR3 in amino acids: CASSAGQLQETQYF. CDR3 DNA: TGTGCCAGCAGCGCCGGACAGCTCCAAGAGACCCAGTACTTC. The full variable domain, completed using reference TRBV5-5 and TRBJ2-5, is DAGVTQSPTHLIKTRGQQVTLRCSPISGHKSVSWYQQVLGQGPQFIFQYYEKEERGRGNFPDRFSARQFPNYSSELNVNALLLGDSALYLCASSAGQLQETQYFGPGTRLLVL.